The 25 T cell receptor beta chains given below trace back to one sample, sequenced in a study of a mutant IDH1 vaccine in newly diagnosed glioma. Assay used: immunoSEQ multiplex PCR; TCRdb lists only in-frame clones, some missing. Of about 82,000 clones in the sample, roughly 85% were seen once. Antigens for these TCRs are unknown. The time point: week 23, last vaccination. Each dose of the vaccine consisted of 300 ug of mutant IDH1 20-mer peptide, with topical imiquimod. Here the sequenced sample was PBMCs, taken from a glioma patient whose treatment included an IDH1 peptide vaccine. These receptor sequences come from a man under 40 with glioma. Some clones in this sample may be carry-over from other donors' samples.

The chain joins TRBV4-1 to TRBJ2-1; a possible D gene is TRBD2 (5 bases). Trimming stripped 1 base from V and 4 bases from J, with 17 bases between. In germline, CDR1 is MGHRA, CDR2 YSYEKL. The CDR3 is 17 residues long. DNA for the CDR3: TGCGCCAGCAGCCAAGGATCGGCGGTAGCGAAATACAATGAGCAGTTCTTC. As protein: CASSQGSAVAKYNEQFF.

CDR3 sequence: CASSLSGGGHEKLFF. The CDR3 DNA reads as TGTGCCAGCAGTTTGTCAGGTGGCGGTCACGAAAAACTGTTTTTT. The chain carries TRBV27 and TRBJ1-4; D is uncertain. V lost 3 bases and J lost 8, with 16 bases in between. CDR1 is MNHEY, CDR2 SMNVEV, per germline (reference sequence). The CDR3 totals 15 residues.

This chain joins TRBV6-4 and TRBJ2-2; no clear D. There are 14 residues in the CDR3. Germline CDR1 reads MRHNA; CDR2 reads SNTAGT. V lost 5 bases, J lost 5 bases, and 12 bases lay in between. CDR3 protein: CASSTFAATGELFF. CDR3 DNA: TGTGCCAGCAGTACCTTCGCTGCGACCGGGGAGCTGTTTTTT.

The gene calls are TRBV28 and TRBJ2-5; 9 bases agree with TRBD1. V shed 6 bases and J 1 base; nucleotides not matched to a gene: 9. Germline V gene lookup returns CDR1 MDHEN and CDR2 SYDVKM. The CDR3 length is 16 residues. CDR3 amino acids: CASSYGTGTVQETQYF. In DNA, the CDR3 is TGTGCCAGCAGCTACGGGACAGGGACAGTCCAAGAGACCCAGTACTTC.

The chain couples TRBV5-4 to TRBJ2-1; 7 bases map to TRBD1. Per germline, CDR1 SGHNT and CDR2 YYREEE (reference sequence). Trimming removed 2 bases from V and 4 bases from J; junction bases left unmatched: 9. The CDR3 is made up of 16 amino acids. The CDR3 is CASSFSPQGQYNEQFF. The CDR3 DNA reads as TGTGCCAGCAGCTTCTCTCCACAGGGGCAATACAATGAGCAGTTCTTC. Combining the CDR3 with reference TRBV5-4 and TRBJ2-1 gives the whole variable domain ETGVTQSPTHLIKTRGQQVTLRCSSQSGHNTVSWYQQALGQGPQFIFQYYREEENGRGNFPPRFSGLQFPNYSSELNVNALELDDSALYLCASSFSPQGQYNEQFFGPGTRLTVL.

This chain connects TRBV7-2 to TRBJ2-5; TRBD1 aligns across 7 bases. The germline CDR1 and CDR2 sequences are SGHTA and FQGNSA. The V gene end was trimmed by 5 bases and the J gene end by 3 bases; junction bases not matched to a gene: 9. The CDR3 extends over 15 amino acids. The DNA for the CDR3 is TGTGCCAGCAGCACCAGACAGGGCTCGGAAGAGACCCAGTACTTC. Protein: CASSTRQGSEETQYF.

The J gene is TRBJ1-6, the V gene TRBV21-1. TRBV21-1 is classified as a pseudogene. The CDR3 has 17 residues. CDR3 sequence (DNA): TGTGCCAGCAGCAAAGTGGCCCCCAATAGAAGTTGTACCCCCCTCCACTTT. It specifies CASSKVAPNRSCTPLHF.

V is TRBV19 and J is TRBJ1-2; D might be TRBD1 (5 bases). Germline V gene sequence: CDR1 LNHDA, CDR2 SQIVND (reference sequence). The V gene lost 1 base and the J gene lost 6 bases, with 15 bases spanning the gap. This CDR3 is built from 15 residues. Here the CDR3 reads CASSIAAGASNGYTF. The CDR3 coding sequence is TGTGCCAGTAGTATAGCTGCTGGGGCTTCTAATGGCTACACCTTC.

J is TRBJ2-1 and V is TRBV28; maybe TRBD1 (5 bases). V dropped 6 bases and J dropped 7 bases, with 13 bases sitting between them. Germline V gives CDR1 MDHEN, CDR2 SYDVKM. This CDR3 spans 13 amino acids. CDR3 coding DNA: TGTGCCAGCAGCCACAGGAAATGGAATGAGCAGTTCTTC. Its translation is CASSHRKWNEQFF. The full variable domain, rest sourced from reference TRBV28 and TRBJ2-1, is DVKVTQSSRYLVKRTGEKVFLECVQDMDHENMFWYRQDPGLGLRLIYFSYDVKMKEKGDIPEGYSVSREKKERFSLILESASTNQTSMYLCASSHRKWNEQFFGPGTRLTVL.

The chain joins TRBV27 to TRBJ1-3; 7 nucleotides agree with TRBD1. The CDR3 contains 13 residues. Germline loops: CDR1 MNHEY, CDR2 SMNVEV (reference sequence). The ends lost 5 bases at V and 4 bases at J; junction bases unmatched: 2. The CDR3 region is CASSMTGGNTIYF. In DNA, the CDR3 is TGTGCCAGCAGTATGACAGGGGGAAACACCATATATTTT.

V is TRBV6-1 and J is TRBJ1-2; D is unresolved. This CDR3 has 16 residues. V gave up 4 bases and J gave up 4 bases, with 19 bases separating them. From germline, CDR1 is MNHNS and CDR2 SASEGT. The CDR3 DNA sequence: TGTGCCAGCAGTGCTACGACTGAGGGAAGACTCTATGGCTACACCTTC. This encodes CASSATTEGRLYGYTF.

V is TRBV12-5 and J is TRBJ2-1; no clear D. CDR3 length: 11 amino acids. V gave up 10 bases and J gave up 7 bases, with 11 bases separating them. The germline V gene encodes CDR1 LGHNT and CDR2 FRNRAP. As DNA, the CDR3 is TGTGCTACCGCTTGGGCGAATGAGCAGTTCTTC. Protein product: CATAWANEQFF.

The chain joins TRBV15 to TRBJ1-5, with TRBD1 matching 7 bases. The germline V gene encodes CDR1 LNHNV and CDR2 YYDKDF (reference sequence). CDR3 length equals 13 residues. J was trimmed by 5 bases and V by 8 bases; bases with no gene match: 6. CDR3 sequence reads: CATVGQPDQPQHF. In DNA, the CDR3 is TGTGCCACCGTGGGACAGCCCGATCAGCCCCAGCATTTT.

This clone came up a few times. The V call is TRBV7-9, the J call TRBJ1-1; D unclear. Germline V gene sequence: CDR1 SEHNR, CDR2 FQNEAQ (reference sequence). The CDR3 runs to 14 residues. V gave up 7 bases and J gave up 1 base, with 13 bases separating them. CDR3 in amino acids: CASTPGYGNTEAFF. CDR3 DNA sequence: TGTGCCAGCACCCCCGGGTATGGGAACACTGAAGCTTTCTTT. Variable domain in full (rest from reference TRBV7-9 and TRBJ1-1): DTGVSQNPRHKITKRGQNVTFRCDPISEHNRLYWYRQTLGQGPEFLTYFQNEAQLEKSRLLSDRFSAERPKGSFSTLEIQRTEQGDSAMYLCASTPGYGNTEAFFGQGTRLTVV.

The J gene is TRBJ2-6, the V gene TRBV9; 7 positions agree with TRBD1. This CDR3 has 19 amino acids. V was pared by 4 bases and J by 0 bases, with 13 bases of the junction left unmatched. The V gene's germline CDR1 is SGDLS and CDR2 YYNGEE. The CDR3 DNA reads TGTGCCAGCAGCTTTCCAGGGGGTGGAAACGCCTCTGGGGCCAACGTCCTGACTTTC. Its translation: CASSFPGGGNASGANVLTF.

This clone has just one count. The chain carries TRBV19 and TRBJ2-1; a weak D match, TRBD2 (5 bases). The CDR3 extends over 13 amino acids. V was pared by 5 bases and J by 0 bases, with 5 bases between. The germline CDR1 and CDR2 sequences are LNHDA and SQIVND (reference sequence). CDR3 amino acids: CASSRGSYNEQFF. CDR3 in DNA: TGTGCCAGTAGTCGGGGCTCCTACAATGAGCAGTTCTTC.

The V and J genes are TRBV5-4 and TRBJ2-7, with 11 bases identical to TRBD2. This CDR3 has 16 residues. V was clipped by 4 bases and J by 4 bases; unmatched bases: 10. CDR1 is SGHNT, CDR2 YYREEE, per germline (reference sequence). The CDR3 DNA sequence: TGTGCCAGCAGCCATTATTCTAGCGGGAGGAGGTACGAGCAGTACTTC. This encodes CASSHYSSGRRYEQYF. Supplemented by reference TRBV5-4 and TRBJ2-7, the full variable domain reads ETGVTQSPTHLIKTRGQQVTLRCSSQSGHNTVSWYQQALGQGPQFIFQYYREEENGRGNFPPRFSGLQFPNYSSELNVNALELDDSALYLCASSHYSSGRRYEQYFGPGTRLTVT.

This clone was recorded once. The chain joins TRBV6-5 to TRBJ2-5; D not certain. The end of the DNA aligns better with TRBJ2-7, so the J call may be wrong. The CDR3 spans 12 residues. Germline assignment: CDR1 MNHEY and CDR2 SVGAGI. CDR3 protein: CASTDDNYEQYF. The CDR3, as DNA: TGTGCCAGCACCGATGACAACTACGAGCAGTACTTC.

CDR3 sequence reads: CASSLRGGYTF. The CDR3 DNA sequence: TGTGCCAGCAGCTTGAGAGGTGGCTACACCTTC. The genes are TRBV5-8 and TRBJ1-2, with D unclear. Trimming shortened V by 1 base and J by 7 bases, and 5 bases separated the two germline ends. This CDR3 has 11 residues. From germline, CDR1 is SGHTS and CDR2 YDEGEE.

This clone was picked up a small number of times. The chain is built from TRBV5-8 and TRBJ1-1; TRBD1 is a possible D gene (6 bases). Germline-derived CDR1 and CDR2 are SGHTS and YDEGEE. This CDR3 comprises 15 residues. V was trimmed by 3 bases and J by 5 bases, leaving 17 bases between them. The CDR3 DNA follows: TGTGCCAGCAGCTCCTATTCAGGGGAAGGGACTGAAGCTTTCTTT. It codes for CASSSYSGEGTEAFF.

The rearrangement links TRBV5-1 to TRBJ1-1; 7 bases map to TRBD1. Germline CDR1 is SGHRS and CDR2 is YFSETQ. The CDR3 runs to 15 residues. The J segment lost 1 base and the V segment lost 2 bases, leaving 5 bases of the junction unmatched. CDR3 residues: CASSFTGAPNTEAFF. CDR3 sequence (DNA): TGCGCCAGCAGCTTTACAGGGGCGCCGAACACTGAAGCTTTCTTT.

V is TRBV27 and J is TRBJ2-1; 9 bases are shared with TRBD2. The germline V gene has CDR1 MNHEY and CDR2 SMNVEV (reference sequence). This CDR3 is 16 amino acids long. J gave up 5 bases and V 5 bases, and 10 bases lay outside the gene matches. In DNA, the CDR3 is TGTGCCAGCAGTGGCATCGGACTAGCGCCAAACAATGAGCAGTTCTTC. The encoded protein is CASSGIGLAPNNEQFF.

A note on this clone: Additional DNA sequences in this sample encode the identical CDR3. This chain uses TRBV19 with TRBJ2-2, with 8 bases fitting TRBD2. The V gene end was trimmed by 6 bases and the J gene end by 5 bases; junction bases not matched to a gene: 11. This CDR3 is built from 16 residues. Germline V lookup: CDR1 LNHDA, CDR2 SQIVND (reference sequence). CDR3 nucleotides: TGTGCCAGTAGCTATCCCAGCGGGAGTGGGACCGGGGAGCTGTTTTTT. This encodes CASSYPSGSGTGELFF.

The gene calls are TRBV19 and TRBJ1-1, with unresolved D. This CDR3 has 13 residues. Germline V CDR1 and CDR2: LNHDA, SQIVND (reference sequence). V shed 2 bases and J shed 0 bases, with 4 bases lying between them. The CDR3 DNA reads as TGTGCCAGTAGTATAAGCTTGAACACTGAAGCTTTCTTT. It specifies CASSISLNTEAFF.

This clone was detected only a few times. The chain joins TRBV7-9 to TRBJ1-1; D may be TRBD1 (6 bases). CDR1 SEHNR and CDR2 FQNEAQ come from the germline V gene (reference sequence). The germline V and J ends were trimmed by 5 bases and 0 bases, with 13 bases remaining between them. The CDR3 runs to 15 residues. This CDR3 is CASSNGQLMNTEAFF. DNA of the CDR3: TGTGCCAGCAGCAACGGACAGCTAATGAACACTGAAGCTTTCTTT.